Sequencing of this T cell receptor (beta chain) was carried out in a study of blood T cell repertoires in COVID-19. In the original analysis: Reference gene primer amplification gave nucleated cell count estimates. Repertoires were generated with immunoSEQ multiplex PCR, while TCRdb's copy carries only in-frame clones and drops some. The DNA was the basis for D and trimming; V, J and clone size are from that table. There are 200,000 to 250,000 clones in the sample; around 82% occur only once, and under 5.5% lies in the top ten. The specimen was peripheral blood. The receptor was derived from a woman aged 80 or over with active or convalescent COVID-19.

The CDR3 DNA reads TGCGCCAGCGCAACTATGGAGGGCGGGGAGCTGTTTTTT. It specifies CASATMEGGELFF. The chain combines TRBV5-1 with TRBJ2-2; TRBD2 is a possible D gene (6 bases). Trimming removed 7 bases from V and 7 bases from J, with 14 bases in between. This CDR3 has 13 amino acids. CDR1 is SGHRS and CDR2 is YFSETQ in the germline V gene. Together with reference TRBV5-1 and TRBJ2-2, the CDR3 gives the full variable domain: KAGVTQTPRYLIKTRGQQVTLSCSPISGHRSVSWYQQTPGQGLQFLFEYFSETQRNKGNFPGRFSGRQFSNSRSEMNVSTLELGDSALYLCASATMEGGELFFGEGSRLTVL.